Shown below are 30 T cell receptor beta chains from a single sample sequenced in a study of T-cell memory formation after mild COVID-19. TCRdb re-called the 5' RACE reads with MiXCR, one entry per CDR3 protein. The data show around 300,000 distinct CDR3 sequences, 19% seen once. The sample was PBMCs or a T cell subset sorted from them (not recorded which). Receptors originate from a man between 18 and 29 years old who had mild COVID-19 (a few samples of this study predate the infection). Cell type and time point are not known.

This clonotype was counted a few times. The chain joins TRBV19 to TRBJ2-1; TRBD1 is a possible D gene (5 bases). This CDR3 has 13 residues. Per germline, CDR1 LNHDA and CDR2 SQIVND (reference sequence). Trimming pared 3 bases from V and 6 bases from J, leaving 9 bases between. The CDR3 DNA is TGTGCCAGTAGTATGCAGGGCACCAATGAGCAGTTCTTC. This gives the protein CASSMQGTNEQFF.

This clonotype was recorded many times. The chain employs TRBV13 and TRBJ2-2; D not certain. The CDR3 sequence is 12 residues long. Germline V gene sequence: CDR1 PRHDT, CDR2 FYEKMQ (reference sequence). Trimming cost V 5 bases and J 8 bases, with 9 bases left between them. The DNA of the CDR3 is TGTGCCAGCAGCCTCCCTGGGGGGGAGCTGTTTTTT. Translating gives CASSLPGGELFF.

The chain has TRBV6-6 and TRBJ1-1, with D possibly being TRBD1 (6 bases). Germline lookup yields CDR1 MNHNY and CDR2 SVGAGI (reference sequence). The CDR3 has 16 amino acids. The germline V and J ends were trimmed by 5 bases and 2 bases, with 18 bases remaining between them. The DNA for the CDR3 is TGTGCCAGCAGTCCCCCTCGACAGGTCCTAAACACTGAAGCTTTCTTT. This encodes CASSPPRQVLNTEAFF.

V gene TRBV2 combines with J gene TRBJ1-5; D might be TRBD1 (5 bases). V was pared by 4 bases and J by 7 bases, with 14 bases between. There are 14 residues in the CDR3. Germline-derived CDR1 and CDR2 are SNHLY and FYNNEI. CDR3 bases: TGTGCCAGCAGTGGCCCAGGGTGGGGCCAGCCCCAGCATTTT. Residues: CASSGPGWGQPQHF.

V usage is TRBV29-1 and J usage is TRBJ2-2, with D unclear. Trimming cost V 5 bases and J 7 bases, with 11 bases left between them. The CDR3 contains 12 residues. CDR1 and CDR2 from the germline V gene are SQVTM and ANQGSEA. The CDR3 region has the DNA TGCAGCGTTATGGGGTTTAACGGGGAGCTGTTTTTT. The encoded protein is CSVMGFNGELFF.

The chain employs TRBV4-1 and TRBJ2-1, with D perhaps matching TRBD1 or TRBD2 (6 bases each). The germline gives CDR1 MGHRA, CDR2 YSYEKL. The CDR3 loop spans 15 amino acids. Trimming removed 4 bases at V and 8 bases at J, with 18 bases between. CDR3 protein: CASSRTGGLGDEQFF. In DNA, the CDR3 is TGCGCCAGCAGCCGGACTGGGGGGCTTGGTGATGAGCAGTTCTTC.

V gene TRBV2 combines with J gene TRBJ1-5; D remains unclear. Germline-derived CDR1 and CDR2 are SNHLY and FYNNEI. Trimming took 2 bases from V and 7 from J, leaving 12 bases between them. CDR3 length: 14 residues. The CDR3 protein is CASSEPVGAQPQHF. CDR3 in DNA: TGTGCCAGCAGTGAACCAGTGGGCGCACAGCCCCAGCATTTT. Looking up the rest from reference TRBV2 and TRBJ1-5 gives the full variable domain: EPEVTQTPSHQVTQMGQEVILRCVPISNHLYFYWYRQILGQKVEFLVSFYNNEISEKSEIFDDQFSVERPDGSNFTLKIRSTKLEDSAMYFCASSEPVGAQPQHFGDGTRLSIL.

In this sample, this clonotype turned up a few times. The chain has TRBV12-3 or TRBV12-4 and TRBJ1-3; D is uncertain. The CDR3 contains 14 residues. V was pared by 10 bases and J by 4 bases, with 17 bases between. CDR3 DNA: TGTGCCACCGAGACTTCCCGTGGCGGAAACACCATATATTTT. This encodes CATETSRGGNTIYF.

The V gene is TRBV4-3, the J gene TRBJ2-1; D gene ambiguous. V lost 1 base, J lost 4 bases, and 11 bases lay in between. The CDR3 length is 15 residues. The germline V gene encodes CDR1 LGHNA and CDR2 YSLEER. This CDR3 is CASSQGWRAYNEQFF. In DNA form, the CDR3 reads TGCGCCAGCAGCCAAGGGTGGCGAGCGTACAATGAGCAGTTCTTC.

J is TRBJ2-3 and V is TRBV5-4; 9 bases line up with TRBD1. The CDR3 loop spans 16 amino acids. CDR1 SGHNT and CDR2 YYREEE come from the germline V gene (reference sequence). The trim removed 4 bases at V and 5 bases at J, leaving 11 bases unmatched. This CDR3 is CASSVLGTGRRDTQYF. CDR3 bases: TGTGCCAGCAGCGTACTCGGGACAGGGAGGAGAGATACGCAGTATTTT.

The V gene is TRBV15, the J gene TRBJ2-5, with D unresolved. With 0 bases removed from V and 5 bases from J, the gap between germline ends came to 13 bases. Germline V CDR1 and CDR2: LNHNV, YYDKDF (reference sequence). This CDR3 region has 15 residues. The CDR3 region is CATSRDPGLGETQYF. As DNA, the CDR3 is TGTGCCACCAGCAGAGACCCCGGGTTGGGGGAGACCCAGTACTTC.

V gene TRBV7-2 combines with J gene TRBJ2-3; tentatively, D is TRBD1 (5 bases). V was cut by 3 bases and J by 4 bases, with 17 bases left in between. Germline V gene sequence: CDR1 SGHTA, CDR2 FQGNSA. CDR3 length equals 16 residues. For the CDR3, the DNA is TGTGCCAGCAGCTTTTTCGGGCAGGGTATTTCAGATACGCAGTATTTT. Translation: CASSFFGQGISDTQYF.

In this sample, this clonotype turned up a few times. J is TRBJ1-2 and V is TRBV6-2 or TRBV6-3, with D possibly being TRBD1 (5 bases). Germline CDR1 is MNHEY and CDR2 is SVGEGT. V gave up 2 bases and J gave up 5 bases, with 9 bases separating them. This CDR3 has 13 residues. CDR3 sequence reads: CASSYGGIYGYTF. The CDR3 bases are TGTGCCAGCAGTTACGGGGGAATTTATGGCTACACCTTC.

This chain links TRBV6-2 or TRBV6-3 with TRBJ1-2, with D tentatively TRBD1 (5 bases). The CDR3 totals 13 residues. The germline V gene has CDR1 MNHEY and CDR2 SVGEGT. The V end lost 2 bases, the J end lost 8 bases, and 12 bases lay between the germline ends. This chain's CDR3 is CASSYLRVQGYTF. The CDR3 DNA is TGTGCCAGCAGTTACCTCAGGGTACAAGGCTACACCTTC.

This clonotype was found a few times. V gene TRBV2 combines with J gene TRBJ1-2, with TRBD1 matching 7 bases. The CDR3 is made up of 14 amino acids. The trim removed 6 bases at V and 4 bases at J, leaving 8 bases unmatched. Germline lookup yields CDR1 SNHLY and CDR2 FYNNEI. CDR3 sequence reads: CASRPGQVGYGYTF. The CDR3 nucleotides read TGTGCCAGCAGGCCCGGACAGGTGGGCTATGGCTACACCTTC.

This clonotype was found a few times. The CDR3 coding sequence is TGCGCCAGCAGCTTGGTACAGGGAATCTCCGGGGAGCTGTTTTTT. This gives the protein CASSLVQGISGELFF. The chain joins TRBV5-1 to TRBJ2-2, with D tentatively TRBD1 (6 bases). Germline V CDR1 and CDR2: SGHRS, YFSETQ. V was trimmed by 0 bases and J by 6 bases, leaving 12 bases between them. CDR3 size: 15 residues.

J is TRBJ2-7 and V is TRBV6-2 or TRBV6-3, with D perhaps being TRBD1 or TRBD2 (6 bases each). Germline V gives CDR1 MNHEY, CDR2 SVGEGT. V lost 0 bases and J lost 0, with 12 bases in between. This CDR3 is 16 amino acids long. DNA of the CDR3: TGTGCCAGCAGTTACTCGGCACAGGGACTCTCCTACGAGCAGTACTTC. This gives the protein CASSYSAQGLSYEQYF.

V usage is TRBV19 and J usage is TRBJ1-1; TRBD1 agrees at 8 bases. Per germline, CDR1 LNHDA and CDR2 SQIVND (reference sequence). The J segment lost 4 bases and the V segment lost 5 bases, leaving 9 bases of the junction unmatched. The CDR3 length is 15 residues. The CDR3 DNA reads TGTGCCAGTAGTCTCTACACAGGGGGAGTCACTGAAGCTTTCTTT. Its translation is CASSLYTGGVTEAFF. Based on the CDR3 plus reference TRBV19 and TRBJ1-1, the full variable domain is DGGITQSPKYLFRKEGQNVTLSCEQNLNHDAMYWYRQDPGQGLRLIYYSQIVNDFQKGDIAEGYSVSREKKESFPLTVTSAQKNPTAFYLCASSLYTGGVTEAFFGQGTRLTVV.

The rearrangement joins TRBV28 to TRBJ1-2; unclear D gene. Germline CDR1 reads MDHEN; CDR2 reads SYDVKM. The CDR3 consists of 11 residues. V lost 8 bases and J 4 bases, leaving 8 bases between the germline ends. The CDR3 region has the DNA TGTGCCAGCCTATATGTCTATGGCTACACCTTC. Amino acids: CASLYVYGYTF.

Only a few counts were recorded for this clonotype. V usage is TRBV7-2 and J usage is TRBJ2-2; D call uncertain. V was pared by 1 base and J by 4 bases, with 10 bases between. Germline V gene lookup returns CDR1 SGHTA and CDR2 FQGNSA. This CDR3 spans 15 amino acids. The CDR3 protein is CASSLVAWPTGELFF. The CDR3 bases are TGTGCCAGCAGCTTAGTCGCTTGGCCCACCGGGGAGCTGTTTTTT.

The chain has TRBV20-1 and TRBJ1-6, with 7 bases lining up with TRBD1. Trimming took 2 bases from V and 7 from J; bases not matched to a gene: 11. The CDR3 consists of 16 residues. From germline, CDR1 is DFQATT and CDR2 SNEGSKA (reference sequence). In DNA, the CDR3 is TGCAGTGCTAGATCGGTTCAGGGGGTCGGCAATTCACCCCTCCACTTT. Amino acid sequence: CSARSVQGVGNSPLHF.

This clonotype was picked up a small number of times. V gene TRBV27 combines with J gene TRBJ1-1; a weak D match, TRBD1 (5 bases). Germline CDR1 and CDR2: MNHEY and SMNVEV (reference sequence). The CDR3 spans 13 residues. V shed 8 bases and J shed 5 bases, with 15 bases lying between them. The CDR3 loop reads CASRLLGGTEAFF. As DNA, the CDR3 is TGTGCCAGCCGCTTATTGGGGGGTACTGAAGCTTTCTTT.

The V and J genes are TRBV14 and TRBJ1-2; 9 nucleotides align to TRBD1. In germline, CDR1 is SGHDN, CDR2 FVKESK. V trimming: 5 bases; J trimming: 6 bases; junction bases outside the gene matches: 7. The CDR3 sequence is 14 residues long. The CDR3 reads CASSADRGKDGYTF. In DNA form, the CDR3 reads TGTGCCAGCAGCGCGGACAGGGGAAAGGATGGCTACACCTTC.

V usage is TRBV4-3 and J usage is TRBJ2-1; no firm D call. Per the germline V gene, CDR1 is LGHNA and CDR2 is YSLEER. The CDR3 is 17 amino acids. Trimming removed 3 bases from V and 0 bases from J, with 15 bases in between. Here the CDR3 DNA reads TGCGCCAGCAGCCAGAACAAAGGGCTTGGCTCCTACAATGAGCAGTTCTTC. Translated: CASSQNKGLGSYNEQFF.

The rearrangement uses TRBV6-2 or TRBV6-3 and TRBJ2-7; D is ambiguous. The CDR3 has 12 residues. Germline CDR1 is MNHEY and CDR2 is SVGEGT. Trimming left V 0 bases short and J 6 bases short, with 6 bases between. This chain's CDR3 is CASSYSLAEQYF. The DNA for the CDR3 is TGTGCCAGCAGTTACTCGTTGGCCGAGCAGTACTTC.

The chain couples TRBV5-1 to TRBJ1-1; no clear D. CDR3 length: 14 residues. V lost 0 bases to trimming and J lost 2 bases, with 8 bases between them. Germline V gene data show CDR1 as SGHRS and CDR2 as YFSETQ. CDR3 DNA: TGCGCCAGCAGCTTGGCTCAGTTCAACACTGAAGCTTTCTTT. Its translation is CASSLAQFNTEAFF. Together with reference TRBV5-1 and TRBJ1-1, the CDR3 gives the full variable domain: KAGVTQTPRYLIKTRGQQVTLSCSPISGHRSVSWYQQTPGQGLQFLFEYFSETQRNKGNFPGRFSGRQFSNSRSEMNVSTLELGDSALYLCASSLAQFNTEAFFGQGTRLTVV.

The chain employs TRBV6-2 or TRBV6-3 and TRBJ2-5; possibly TRBD1 or TRBD2 for D (5 bases each). The CDR3 has 13 residues. V dropped 8 bases and J dropped 3 bases, with 13 bases sitting between them. From germline, CDR1 is MNHEY and CDR2 SVGEGT. CDR3 coding DNA: TGTGCCAGCGTCCGGGACGGCGAAGAGACCCAGTACTTC. It is translated as CASVRDGEETQYF.

The chain uses TRBV12-3 or TRBV12-4 and TRBJ1-5, with D possibly matching TRBD1 (5 bases). The CDR3 consists of 16 residues. V lost 7 bases and J lost 2, with 18 bases in between. This CDR3 is CASNKWQGRGNQPQHF. CDR3 DNA: TGTGCCAGCAACAAGTGGCAGGGCAGAGGCAATCAGCCCCAGCATTTT.

As DNA, the CDR3 is TGTGCCAGCAGTTTACAGGGTGGAGGCGAGCAGTACGTC. Its translation: CASSLQGGGEQYV. V and J are TRBV27 and TRBJ2-7, with D perhaps given as TRBD1 or TRBD2 (5 bases each). Germline CDR1 is MNHEY and CDR2 is SMNVEV (reference sequence). Trimming took 2 bases from V and 6 from J, leaving 11 bases between them. The CDR3 contains 13 residues.

This clonotype was picked up a small number of times. The rearrangement joins TRBV15 to TRBJ1-4; 7 nucleotides line up with TRBD1. The V segment lost 5 bases and the J segment 10 bases; nucleotides outside the gene matches: 7. Germline-derived CDR1 and CDR2 are LNHNV and YYDKDF (reference sequence). The CDR3 contains 13 residues. In nucleotides, the CDR3 is TGTGCCACCAGCTACCGCTCAGGGGGAAAACTGTTTTTT. Encoded protein: CATSYRSGGKLFF.